The next 27 T cell receptor beta chains were all read from a single sample in a study. The sorted Tregs were CD4+CD25+CD127-/low cells. TCRdb processed the 5' RACE reads anew with MiXCR; each CDR3 protein has one entry. The sample shows around 44,000 distinct CDR3 sequences, roughly a fifth of them seen only once. Material: Tregs sorted from blood. The origin of the receptors is a female donor with breast cancer.

The sample holds many counts of this clonotype. The chain combines TRBV10-3 with TRBJ2-3; D unresolved. In germline, CDR1 is ENHRY, CDR2 SYGVKD. The V gene lost 10 bases and the J gene lost 4 bases, with 21 bases spanning the gap. The CDR3 is made up of 15 amino acids. The chain's CDR3 is CATTSSSIGADTQYF. DNA for the CDR3: TGTGCCACCACGAGTTCCTCGATTGGGGCAGATACGCAGTATTTT.

The chain joins TRBV24-1 to TRBJ2-7, with D perhaps given as TRBD1 or TRBD2 (5 bases each). There are 10 residues in the CDR3. Trimming took 8 bases from V and 10 from J, leaving 11 bases between them. In germline, CDR1 is KGHDR, CDR2 SFDVKD. CDR3 sequence reads: CATTGRTQYF. The CDR3 coding sequence is TGTGCCACCACGGGACGAACCCAGTACTTC.

By its share, this clonotype is medium-sized. This chain joins TRBV6-1 and TRBJ1-2; D call uncertain. The V gene lost 6 bases and the J gene lost 4 bases, with 9 bases spanning the gap. The CDR3 totals 12 residues. CDR1 and CDR2 (germline): MNHNS, SASEGT. The CDR3 region has the DNA TGTGCCAGCAGGATCGTGACCTATGGCTACACCTTC. Protein product: CASRIVTYGYTF.

The genes are TRBV12-3 or TRBV12-4 and TRBJ2-1; no firm D call. The CDR3 is 13 amino acids. V lost 1 base, J lost 5 bases, and 6 bases lay in between. Here the CDR3 reads CASSLVRNNEQFF. Here the CDR3 DNA reads TGTGCCAGCAGTTTAGTACGCAACAATGAGCAGTTCTTC.

The chain combines TRBV4-1 with TRBJ1-4; TRBD1 is a possible D gene (6 bases). With 7 bases removed from V and 2 bases from J, the gap between germline ends came to 11 bases. The CDR3 is 14 residues long. Germline CDR1 and CDR2: MGHRA and YSYEKL. CDR3 sequence reads: CASTQGWTNEKLFF. For the CDR3, the DNA is TGCGCCAGCACTCAGGGGTGGACTAATGAAAAACTGTTTTTT.

Of note for this clonotype: A read error is possible here, since a much larger clone lies one base away. The J gene is TRBJ1-1, the V gene TRBV15; no clear D. CDR1 and CDR2 from the germline V gene are LNHNV and YYDKDF (reference sequence). This CDR3 is built from 15 residues. CDR3 in amino acids: CATSIPDGMNTKAFF. The CDR3 bases are TGTGCCACCAGCATCCCGGACGGCATGAACACTAAAGCTTTCTTT. The full variable domain, in which reference TRBV15 and TRBJ1-1 provide the parts outside the CDR3, is DAMVIQNPRYQVTQFGKPVTLSCSQTLNHNVMYWYQQKSSQAPKLLFHYYDKDFNNEADTPDNFQSRRPNTSFCFLDIRSPGLGDTAMYLCATSIPDGMNTKAFFGQGTRLTVV.

At least ten counts were recorded for this clonotype. One end of the junction does not line up with germline, which may come from a read error. This chain links TRBV15 with TRBJ2-1, with D unresolved. The CDR3 loop spans 15 amino acids. Germline assignment: CDR1 LNHNV and CDR2 YYDKDF (reference sequence). CDR3 nucleotide sequence: TGTGCCACCAGCGGAGACCTGCTCTCCTACAATGAGCAGTTCTTC. It codes for CATSGDLLSYNEQFF.

As regards this clonotype: A much larger clone sits a single nucleotide away, making a read error possible. The chain combines TRBV12-3 or TRBV12-4 with TRBJ1-4; the match to TRBD1 covers 7 bases. CDR3 size: 15 residues. CDR3 amino acids: CASSRQGGIGEKLLF. As DNA, the CDR3 is TGTGCCAGCAGTCGGCAGGGGGGAATCGGTGAAAAACTGTTGTTT.

V and J are TRBV20-1 and TRBJ1-5, with D unresolved. From germline, CDR1 is DFQATT and CDR2 SNEGSKA (reference sequence). CDR3 length equals 16 residues. Trimming pared 0 bases from V and 1 base from J, leaving 13 bases between. The CDR3 is CSARDFGVGSNQPQHF. The CDR3, as DNA: TGCAGTGCTAGAGATTTCGGGGTTGGCAGCAATCAGCCCCAGCATTTT.

About this clonotype: Its ends do not fully match the called genes, so a read error is possible. This chain connects TRBV4-1 to TRBJ1-1; TRBD1 matches 7 bases. The V gene's germline CDR1 is MGHRA and CDR2 YSYEKL. The CDR3 covers 15 residues. CDR3 sequence (DNA): TGCGCCGGCAGCCTGATCGGACAGGCGAACACTGAAGCTTTCTTT. This encodes CAGSLIGQANTEAFF.

This clonotype was found a few times. V usage is TRBV12-3 or TRBV12-4 and J usage is TRBJ1-2; 10 nucleotides agree with TRBD1. V was pared by 5 bases and J by 4 bases, with 7 bases of the junction left unmatched. The CDR3 runs 15 residues. The CDR3 DNA reads TGTGCCAGCAGTATACGGACAGGGGGATCCTATGGCTACACCTTC. It yields the protein CASSIRTGGSYGYTF.

This clonotype appeared a few times. This chain links TRBV5-1 with TRBJ2-1; the D gene is possibly TRBD1 (5 bases). Germline CDR1 reads SGHRS; CDR2 reads YFSETQ. V lost 0 bases to trimming and J lost 3 bases, with 7 bases between them. The CDR3 sequence is 14 residues long. The CDR3 coding sequence is TGCGCCAGCAGCTTGGGACAGATCTACAATGAGCAGTTCTTC. Protein product: CASSLGQIYNEQFF.

This clonotype has at least ten counts. The chain uses TRBV12-3 or TRBV12-4 and TRBJ2-7; a weak D match, TRBD2 (5 bases). V shed 2 bases and J shed 5 bases, with 13 bases lying between them. This CDR3 spans 14 amino acids. CDR3 sequence (DNA): TGTGCCAGCAGTTTAACTCCAGGACTCAACGAGCAGTACTTC. Encoded protein: CASSLTPGLNEQYF.

The chain employs TRBV5-4 and TRBJ2-3, with 9 bases fitting TRBD2. The germline V gene encodes CDR1 SGHNT and CDR2 YYREEE (reference sequence). V was clipped by 3 bases and J by 14 bases; unmatched bases: 10. CDR3 length equals 13 residues. CDR3 residues: CASSWRGLADAYF. The CDR3 bases are TGTGCCAGCAGCTGGAGGGGACTAGCTGACGCGTATTTT.

This clonotype was seen more than once but under ten times. This chain joins TRBV11-3 and TRBJ2-6, with 7 bases aligning to TRBD1. The V and J ends lost 1 base and 2 bases, in that order; junction bases with no gene match: 2. The length of the CDR3 is 16 residues. Germline lookup yields CDR1 SGHNT and CDR2 YENEEA. The CDR3 DNA follows: TGTGCCAGCAGCTTAGGACAGGGAACTGGGGCCAACGTCCTGACTTTC. This gives the protein CASSLGQGTGANVLTF.

The CDR3, as DNA: TGTGCCAGCAGCCCCAGGACAGGAGACATTCAGTACTTC. Translation gives CASSPRTGDIQYF. The V call is TRBV7-2, the J call TRBJ2-4; 7 bases align to TRBD1. Germline CDR1 and CDR2: SGHTA and FQGNSA. V shed 5 bases and J 8 bases; nucleotides not matched to a gene: 6. CDR3 length equals 13 residues.

The table lists this clonotype with a few counts. A read error may explain this, as a much larger clone is one base away. The CDR3 ends on some other residue instead of the conserved phenylalanine or tryptophan, so this is likely a read error. V gene TRBV4-1 combines with J gene TRBJ2-5; no reliable D call. The V gene's germline CDR1 is MGHRA and CDR2 YSYEKL. The CDR3 sequence is 14 residues long. The ends were cut back, 2 bases at V and 4 bases at J, with 11 bases in the middle. The CDR3 region has the DNA TGCGCCAGCAGCCAAACTCGGTCGGCAGAGACCCAGTACCTC. It is translated as CASSQTRSAETQYL.

This clonotype was seen ten or more times. The chain uses TRBV15 and TRBJ2-3; D may be TRBD2 (6 bases). The V gene lost 8 bases and the J gene lost 1 base, with 10 bases spanning the gap. The germline gives CDR1 LNHNV, CDR2 YYDKDF (reference sequence). The CDR3 loop spans 13 amino acids. The CDR3, as DNA: TGTGCCACCGTCGGGGGTGGCACAGATACGCAGTATTTT. It translates to CATVGGGTDTQYF.

This clonotype was counted ten times or more. V and J are TRBV6-5 and TRBJ2-3; TRBD2 is a possible D gene (5 bases). This CDR3 is built from 14 residues. Trimming took off 6 bases at V and 4 bases at J, with 14 bases between the two ends. Germline loops: CDR1 MNHEY, CDR2 SVGAGI. The CDR3 reads CASRRYGKSDTQYF. The DNA for the CDR3 is TGTGCCAGCAGACGCTACGGGAAGTCAGATACGCAGTATTTT.

This clonotype was seen at least ten times. This chain uses TRBV4-2 with TRBJ2-5, with D perhaps TRBD2 (6 bases). The V end lost 1 base, the J end lost 1 base, and 10 bases lay between the germline ends. Germline values: CDR1 LGHNA, CDR2 YNFKEQ. This CDR3 is 15 amino acids long. The CDR3: CASSQGQAGQETQYF. Written as DNA, the CDR3 is TGTGCCAGCAGCCAAGGGCAAGCGGGCCAAGAGACCCAGTACTTC.

The chain recombines TRBV7-3 with TRBJ2-1; the D is unclear. Deletions cut 4 bases from V and 0 bases from J, with 13 bases between. In germline, CDR1 is SGHTA, CDR2 FQGTGA. This CDR3 is built from 16 residues. CDR3 DNA: TGTGCCAGCAGCTCCTTAGGTATGGGCTCCTACAATGAGCAGTTCTTC. This translates into CASSSLGMGSYNEQFF.

The chain links TRBV7-9 to TRBJ2-1; 7 positions match TRBD1. There are 17 residues in the CDR3. The V gene end was trimmed by 0 bases and the J gene end by 5 bases; junction bases not matched to a gene: 10. CDR1 and CDR2 (germline): SEHNR, FQNEAQ (reference sequence). The CDR3 sequence is CASSLAAGQATNNEQFF. The CDR3 DNA sequence: TGTGCCAGCAGCTTAGCCGCAGGACAGGCTACTAACAATGAGCAGTTCTTC.

This clonotype was detected a few times. The rearrangement joins TRBV20-1 to TRBJ2-3; D unclear. The CDR3 is made up of 13 amino acids. Per the germline V gene, CDR1 is DFQATT and CDR2 is SNEGSKA (reference sequence). With 3 bases removed from V and 2 bases from J, the gap between germline ends came to 9 bases. The CDR3 DNA is TGCAGTGCTAGTTTCCTGAACACAGATACGCAGTATTTT. This translates into CSASFLNTDTQYF.

Ten or more counts support this clonotype. This chain uses TRBV6-1 with TRBJ1-1, with D perhaps TRBD1 (6 bases). In germline, CDR1 is MNHNS, CDR2 SASEGT. CDR3 length equals 14 residues. V lost 3 bases to trimming and J lost 1 base, with 9 bases between them. CDR3 nucleotide sequence: TGTGCCAGCAGTGAGACAGGAGAGAACACTGAAGCTTTCTTT. It yields the protein CASSETGENTEAFF.

This clonotype was counted between two and nine times. The chain links TRBV12-3 or TRBV12-4 to TRBJ2-6; the D is unclear. Trimming stripped 1 base from V and 4 bases from J, with 8 bases between. There are 15 residues in the CDR3. The CDR3 sequence: CASSLDRGGANVLTF. The CDR3 nucleotides read TGTGCCAGCAGTTTAGACAGAGGAGGGGCCAACGTCCTGACTTTC.

In its sample, this clonotype was seen many times. V gene TRBV20-1 combines with J gene TRBJ2-1; TRBD1 matches 9 bases. Trimming cost V 3 bases and J 4 bases; bases outside gene matches: 4. This CDR3 is built from 14 residues. Germline V gene sequence: CDR1 DFQATT, CDR2 SNEGSKA (reference sequence). The CDR3 here is CSARWDREYNEQFF. DNA of the CDR3: TGCAGTGCTAGGTGGGACAGGGAGTACAATGAGCAGTTCTTC.

The count of this clonotype is one. Germline is not matched at one junction end, which may reflect a read error. The gene calls are TRBV5-1 and TRBJ1-2; D is possibly TRBD1 (6 bases). The CDR3 has 15 amino acids. The germline CDR1 and CDR2 sequences are SGHRS and YFSETQ. CDR3 sequence reads: CTSTSTTGSNYGYTF. In DNA, the CDR3 is TGCACCAGCACCTCTACGACAGGATCTAACTATGGCTACACCTTC.